One and the same sample provided the 15 T cell receptor beta chains below, sequenced in a study of graft-versus-host responses after intestinal transplantation. No antigen is known for these receptors. The assay was immunoSEQ multiplex PCR, and TCRdb's table has in-frame clones only and misses some. In the table there are about 130,000 clones, about nine tenths of which are singletons. Sequencing was performed on unstimulated CD4+ T cells sorted from spleen or lymph node cells, taken before intestinal transplant. These receptors were collected from a human donor who received an intestinal transplant.

The chain uses TRBV29-1 and TRBJ2-5, with 7 bases matching TRBD2. V shed 3 bases and J 1 base; nucleotides not matched to a gene: 8. The CDR3 runs 15 residues. Germline V gene sequence: CDR1 SQVTM, CDR2 ANQGSEA. CDR3 in DNA: TGCAGCGTTGAGGGGGGGATTGAGGTCCAAGAGACCCAGTACTTC. Residues: CSVEGGIEVQETQYF.

This chain connects TRBV28 to TRBJ2-1, with TRBD2 matching 12 bases. The CDR3 runs 16 residues. V shed 6 bases and J 1 base; nucleotides not matched to a gene: 4. CDR1 MDHEN and CDR2 SYDVKM come from the germline V gene. CDR3 residues: CASRPSGRGSYNEQFF. Written as DNA, the CDR3 is TGTGCCAGCAGACCTAGCGGGAGGGGGTCCTACAATGAGCAGTTCTTC.

This clone was found a few times. The chain recombines TRBV14 with TRBJ2-1; the match to TRBD2 covers 7 bases. This CDR3 contains 15 residues. The V segment lost 3 bases and the J segment 8 bases; nucleotides outside the gene matches: 10. Per the germline V gene, CDR1 is SGHDN and CDR2 is FVKESK. CDR3 nucleotides: TGTGCCAGCAGCCAGGGGACTACCCGAGGACATGAGCAGTTCTTC. Its protein product is CASSQGTTRGHEQFF.

This clone was picked up one time. The V and J genes are TRBV28 and TRBJ1-4; D remains unclear. This CDR3 comprises 16 residues. CDR1 is MDHEN, CDR2 SYDVKM, per germline. The ends were cut back, 4 bases at V and 8 bases at J, with 20 bases in the middle. CDR3 in DNA: TGTGCCAGCAGTTCGACCCGTGAAGGGATAGACGAAAAACTGTTTTTT. Protein: CASSSTREGIDEKLFF.

J is TRBJ2-1 and V is TRBV27; D might be TRBD2 (6 bases). The CDR3 is 15 amino acids. Looked up from germline, CDR1 is MNHEY and CDR2 is SMNVEV (reference sequence). V was trimmed by 5 bases and J by 3 bases, leaving 14 bases between them. For the CDR3, the DNA is TGTGCCAGCAGTCCCTTCGGGGGAATCTACAATGAGCAGTTCTTC. Translated, it gives CASSPFGGIYNEQFF.

The chain carries TRBV4-3 and TRBJ1-2, with D maybe TRBD1 (5 bases). CDR1 and CDR2 from the germline V gene are LGHNA and YSLEER. The CDR3 contains 14 residues. V shed 0 bases and J shed 8 bases, with 13 bases lying between them. The CDR3 reads CASSQERGIGGYTF. In nucleotides, the CDR3 is TGCGCCAGCAGCCAAGAAAGGGGAATTGGAGGCTACACCTTC.

The chain carries TRBV5-1 and TRBJ2-5; 7 positions match TRBD1. J lost 1 base, V lost 3 bases, and 0 bases had no gene match. The CDR3 extends over 13 amino acids. The germline V gene encodes CDR1 SGHRS and CDR2 YFSETQ. The CDR3 nucleotides are TGCGCCAGCAGCTCAGGGGGCCAAGAGACCCAGTACTTC. This translates into CASSSGGQETQYF.

The rearrangement links TRBV28 to TRBJ2-7; D may be TRBD2 (6 bases). This CDR3 has 15 residues. The germline CDR1 and CDR2 sequences are MDHEN and SYDVKM. Between the trimmed V and J ends, which lost 6 bases and 5 bases, there was a span of 20 bases. The CDR3 DNA follows: TGTGCCAGCAGCAGTCGGGGGTGGGAGGAGAACGAGCAGTACTTC. This gives the protein CASSSRGWEENEQYF. Variable domain in full (rest from reference TRBV28 and TRBJ2-7): DVKVTQSSRYLVKRTGEKVFLECVQDMDHENMFWYRQDPGLGLRLIYFSYDVKMKEKGDIPEGYSVSREKKERFSLILESASTNQTSMYLCASSSRGWEENEQYFGPGTRLTVT.

The CDR3: CASSGGSRDNEQFF. For the CDR3, the DNA is TGTGCCAGCAGTGGCGGGAGTCGGGACAATGAGCAGTTCTTC. The V and J genes are TRBV28 and TRBJ2-1, with TRBD2 identical over 7 bases. Germline V lookup: CDR1 MDHEN, CDR2 SYDVKM. Germline trimming cut 5 bases from V and 5 bases from J; bases unmatched to any gene: 6. The CDR3 consists of 14 residues.

The chain recombines TRBV5-4 with TRBJ2-1; TRBD1 matches at 10 bases. Germline V CDR1 and CDR2: SGHNT, YYREEE (reference sequence). The CDR3 is made up of 15 amino acids. The J segment lost 3 bases and the V segment lost 1 base, leaving 1 base of the junction unmatched. The CDR3 loop reads CASSLRTGGYNEQFF. The CDR3 DNA reads as TGTGCCAGCAGCTTGAGGACAGGGGGCTACAATGAGCAGTTCTTC.

The chain is built from TRBV4-1 and TRBJ1-1, with TRBD1 matching over 8 bases. The ends lost 3 bases at V and 1 base at J; junction bases unmatched: 4. Germline assignment: CDR1 MGHRA and CDR2 YSYEKL. The CDR3 consists of 15 residues. CDR3 bases: TGCGCCAGCAGCCAGATAACAGGGGGGAACACTGAAGCTTTCTTT. It encodes CASSQITGGNTEAFF.

The chain has TRBV5-1 and TRBJ2-1; 7 bases line up with TRBD2. This CDR3 is 13 amino acids long. The ends lost 1 base at V and 5 bases at J; junction bases unmatched: 0. Germline CDR1 reads SGHRS; CDR2 reads YFSETQ. In nucleotides, the CDR3 is TGCGCCAGCAGCTTGCGGGGGGACAATGAGCAGTTCTTC. The encoded protein is CASSLRGDNEQFF.

This rearrangement joins TRBV30 to TRBJ2-6; D call uncertain. CDR3 length: 14 amino acids. V dropped 4 bases and J dropped 0 bases, with 7 bases sitting between them. Germline CDR1 GTSNPN, CDR2 SVGIG (reference sequence). This CDR3 reads CAWMRFSGANVLTF. CDR3 sequence (DNA): TGTGCCTGGATGCGTTTCTCTGGGGCCAACGTCCTGACTTTC.

V gene TRBV9 combines with J gene TRBJ2-2, with TRBD1 matching 10 bases. Losses at the gene ends were 0 bases for V and 7 bases for J; bases not matched to a gene: 3. The CDR3 is 15 amino acids. CDR1 is SGDLS, CDR2 YYNGEE, per germline. CDR3 sequence: CASSVVGTGVGELFF. CDR3 in DNA: TGTGCCAGCAGCGTAGTCGGGACAGGGGTCGGGGAGCTGTTTTTT.

The chain carries TRBV7-6 and TRBJ2-4; TRBD1 matches 8 bases. Germline V gene lookup returns CDR1 SGHVS and CDR2 FNYEAQ. Trimming at V came to 1 base and at J to 0 bases, leaving 11 bases not matched to a gene. This CDR3 has 19 amino acids. CDR3 in DNA: TGTGCCAGCAGCTTAGGTAGAACCGGGACAGGTCGAGCCAAAAACATTCAGTACTTC. This encodes CASSLGRTGTGRAKNIQYF.